This passage covers 25 T cell receptor beta chains from one sample sequenced in a study of T cell responses to AZD1222 COVID-19 vaccine. Measured with immunoSEQ multiplex PCR; TCRdb has only the in-frame clones, and not every one. The sample lists around 90,000 clones; about 93% were seen once. The starting material was peripheral blood, obtained on day 0 of MenACWY control vaccination. These receptors all stem from an adult in good health.

The chain uses TRBV5-1 and TRBJ1-2; 9 bases fit TRBD1. Germline V lookup: CDR1 SGHRS, CDR2 YFSETQ. V lost 0 bases to trimming and J lost 4 bases; unmatched junction nucleotides: 4. The CDR3 spans 15 residues. CDR3 loop: CASSLDPGQGYGYTF. CDR3 DNA: TGCGCCAGCAGCTTGGATCCGGGACAGGGCTATGGCTACACCTTC.

The chain recombines TRBV28 with TRBJ1-2; D unclear. CDR3 length equals 11 residues. V lost 5 bases, J lost 2 bases, and 3 bases lay in between. Germline V lookup: CDR1 MDHEN, CDR2 SYDVKM. For the CDR3, the DNA is TGTGCCAGCAGTGGGAACTATGGCTACACCTTC. It is translated as CASSGNYGYTF.

The rearrangement joins TRBV29-1 to TRBJ1-1; no firm D call. Germline V gene sequence: CDR1 SQVTM, CDR2 ANQGSEA. The V end lost 0 bases, the J end lost 1 base, and 3 bases lay between the germline ends. This CDR3 region has 12 residues. DNA for the CDR3: TGCAGCGTTGAAGACAGGAACACTGAAGCTTTCTTT. Its translation: CSVEDRNTEAFF.

This chain joins TRBV11-2 and TRBJ2-1, with a weak D call TRBD1 (5 bases). Germline V gene lookup returns CDR1 SGHAT and CDR2 FQNNGV. This CDR3 is built from 15 residues. V shed 0 bases and J shed 7 bases, with 13 bases lying between them. The CDR3 loop reads CASSLDRAGWNEQFF. The CDR3 DNA follows: TGTGCCAGCAGCTTAGATCGGGCAGGGTGGAATGAGCAGTTCTTC.

The genes are TRBV6-5 and TRBJ1-1; the D gene is possibly TRBD1 (5 bases). The CDR3 sequence is 13 residues long. V lost 5 bases and J lost 6, with 13 bases in between. Germline loops: CDR1 MNHEY, CDR2 SVGAGI. CDR3 amino acids: CASSLSGSPEAFF. The CDR3 bases are TGTGCCAGCAGTCTATCAGGGAGCCCTGAAGCTTTCTTT.

With regard to this clone: Other DNA sequences in this sample translate to the same CDR3. The chain has TRBV4-2 and TRBJ2-6; D unclear. The germline CDR1 and CDR2 sequences are LGHNA and YNFKEQ. This CDR3 region has 16 residues. The ends were cut back, 1 base at V and 1 base at J, with 8 bases in the middle. CDR3 region: CASSQVGGSGANVLTF. CDR3 DNA sequence: TGTGCCAGCAGCCAAGTGGGCGGTTCTGGGGCCAACGTCCTGACTTTC.

The V gene is TRBV5-5, the J gene TRBJ2-2; no firm D call. Deletions cut 3 bases from V and 10 bases from J, with 7 bases between. The CDR3 loop spans 11 amino acids. Per the germline V gene, CDR1 is SGHKS and CDR2 is YYEKEE (reference sequence). In DNA form, the CDR3 reads TGTGCCAGCAGCTCCTTAACGGAGCTGTTTTTT. Translation gives CASSSLTELFF.

J is TRBJ2-3 and V is TRBV7-9, with TRBD1 matching 9 bases. Germline V CDR1 and CDR2: SEHNR, FQNEAQ (reference sequence). V was clipped by 5 bases and J by 4 bases; unmatched bases: 13. The CDR3 runs 17 residues. The CDR3 region is CASSLTPQGAGPDTQYF. CDR3 nucleotides: TGTGCCAGCAGCCTAACCCCACAGGGGGCTGGTCCAGATACGCAGTATTTT. The variable domain in full, with the rest retrieved from reference TRBV7-9 and TRBJ2-3, is DTGVSQNPRHKITKRGQNVTFRCDPISEHNRLYWYRQTLGQGPEFLTYFQNEAQLEKSRLLSDRFSAERPKGSFSTLEIQRTEQGDSAMYLCASSLTPQGAGPDTQYFGPGTRLTVL.

This clone turned up a few times. The V gene is TRBV6-1, the J gene TRBJ2-7; TRBD2 matches at 10 bases. Germline values: CDR1 MNHNS, CDR2 SASEGT. The CDR3 is 15 residues long. J lost 3 bases, V lost 0 bases, and 2 bases had no gene match. CDR3 loop: CASSEASGGIYEQYF. CDR3 sequence (DNA): TGTGCCAGCAGTGAAGCTAGCGGGGGGATCTACGAGCAGTACTTC.

The chain is built from TRBV11-2 and TRBJ2-4; possibly TRBD2 for D (5 bases). The CDR3 runs to 17 residues. V lost 5 bases and J lost 0, with 17 bases in between. Germline V gene data show CDR1 as SGHAT and CDR2 as FQNNGV. The CDR3 sequence is CASSPSSDWLAKNIQYF. The CDR3 bases are TGTGCCAGCAGCCCTTCATCGGACTGGCTAGCCAAAAACATTCAGTACTTC. The full variable domain, with the rest looked up from reference TRBV11-2 and TRBJ2-4, is EAGVAQSPRYKIIEKRQSVAFWCNPISGHATLYWYQQILGQGPKLLIQFQNNGVVDDSQLPKDRFSAERLKGVDSTLKIQPAKLEDSAVYLCASSPSSDWLAKNIQYFGAGTRLSVL.

This clone came up once. This chain joins TRBV11-2 and TRBJ2-3, with D perhaps matching TRBD1 (6 bases). From germline, CDR1 is SGHAT and CDR2 FQNNGV. The CDR3 covers 15 residues. V lost 3 bases and J lost 4, with 14 bases in between. The CDR3 loop reads CASSLGQQGPDTQYF. The CDR3 DNA reads as TGTGCCAGCAGCTTGGGGCAACAGGGTCCAGATACGCAGTATTTT.

The chain uses TRBV6-2 or TRBV6-3 and TRBJ1-1; a possible D gene is TRBD1 (6 bases). The germline V gene encodes CDR1 MNHEY and CDR2 SVGEGT. V lost 6 bases and J 1 base, leaving 18 bases between the germline ends. The CDR3 runs to 16 residues. The CDR3 loop reads CASSPETRGRNTEAFF. The CDR3 DNA is TGTGCCAGCAGCCCGGAAACGCGGGGGCGGAACACTGAAGCTTTCTTT.

This clone appeared a few times. Here the CDR3 reads CASSQAESYEQYF. DNA of the CDR3: TGTGCCAGCAGCCAGGCCGAATCCTACGAGCAGTACTTC. The J gene is TRBJ2-7, the V gene TRBV4-2, with no clear D. Trimming cost V 3 bases and J 1 base, with 7 bases left between them. This CDR3 contains 13 residues. Germline values: CDR1 LGHNA, CDR2 YNFKEQ.

The chain recombines TRBV28 with TRBJ1-6, with D perhaps matching TRBD1 (6 bases). The CDR3 is 16 residues long. Per germline, CDR1 MDHEN and CDR2 SYDVKM. V was clipped by 2 bases and J by 5 bases, with 13 bases between them. CDR3 sequence (DNA): TGTGCCAGCAGTTTAGACCTGGACAGCGATAATTCACCCCTCCACTTT. This encodes CASSLDLDSDNSPLHF.

The chain links TRBV7-2 to TRBJ2-7; D is tentatively TRBD1 or TRBD2 (5 bases each). This CDR3 is 13 amino acids long. CDR1 is SGHTA, CDR2 FQGNSA, per germline. Trimming removed 5 bases at V and 3 bases at J, with 11 bases between. This CDR3 reads CASSLGTRYEQYF. The CDR3 nucleotides read TGTGCCAGCAGCCTAGGGACGCGCTACGAGCAGTACTTC. Combining the CDR3 with reference TRBV7-2 and TRBJ2-7 gives the whole variable domain GAGVSQSPSNKVTEKGKDVELRCDPISGHTALYWYRQSLGQGLEFLIYFQGNSAPDKSGLPSDRFSAERTGGSVSTLTIQRTQQEDSAVYLCASSLGTRYEQYFGPGTRLTVT.

The chain couples TRBV28 to TRBJ2-3; weak D call: TRBD1 (6 bases). The V gene lost 6 bases and the J gene lost 7 bases, with 11 bases spanning the gap. The CDR3 runs to 12 residues. Germline CDR1 and CDR2: MDHEN and SYDVKM. Here the CDR3 reads CASSRDRYTQYF. CDR3 sequence (DNA): TGTGCCAGCAGCCGCGACAGGTATACGCAGTATTTT. The full variable domain, rest sourced from reference TRBV28 and TRBJ2-3, is DVKVTQSSRYLVKRTGEKVFLECVQDMDHENMFWYRQDPGLGLRLIYFSYDVKMKEKGDIPEGYSVSREKKERFSLILESASTNQTSMYLCASSRDRYTQYFGPGTRLTVL.

The chain links TRBV5-1 to TRBJ2-1; D possibly corresponds to TRBD2 (6 bases). The CDR3 has 13 amino acids. The V gene's germline CDR1 is SGHRS and CDR2 YFSETQ. The V end was cut by 8 bases, the J end by 0 bases, with 9 bases between. DNA of the CDR3: TGCGCCAGGTTAGCGGACTCCTACAATGAGCAGTTCTTC. It translates to CARLADSYNEQFF.

The sample holds one count of this clone. The CDR3 region has the DNA TGTGCCAGCAGTGACGGGCAGGTAAACACTGAAGCTTTCTTT. It is translated as CASSDGQVNTEAFF. The chain uses TRBV6-1 and TRBJ1-1; no reliable D call. Germline assignment: CDR1 MNHNS and CDR2 SASEGT. Trimming removed 3 bases from V and 2 bases from J, with 10 bases in between. The CDR3 consists of 14 residues.

The chain is built from TRBV11-2 and TRBJ1-1, with a weak D call TRBD1 (6 bases). Germline V CDR1 and CDR2: SGHAT, FQNNGV. This CDR3 contains 13 residues. V was shortened by 6 bases and J by 6 bases, with 14 bases between the two germline ends. In DNA form, the CDR3 reads TGTGCCAGCAGACGGTATGGGGGGCCTGAAGCTTTCTTT. It yields the protein CASRRYGGPEAFF.

The chain joins TRBV5-1 to TRBJ2-5, with 7 bases aligning to TRBD1. The V and J ends lost 0 bases and 0 bases, in that order; junction bases with no gene match: 2. CDR1 and CDR2 from the germline V gene are SGHRS and YFSETQ. There are 15 residues in the CDR3. The CDR3: CASSLGGTDQETQYF. The CDR3 nucleotides are TGCGCCAGCAGCTTGGGTGGGACAGACCAAGAGACCCAGTACTTC.

The chain is built from TRBV7-8 and TRBJ1-5; 7 nucleotides align to TRBD1. Germline CDR1 SGHVS, CDR2 FQNEAQ. The trim removed 5 bases at V and 3 bases at J, leaving 10 bases unmatched. This CDR3 has 16 amino acids. CDR3 region: CASSAPEGATNQPQHF. The CDR3 nucleotides are TGTGCCAGCAGCGCCCCTGAGGGGGCAACCAATCAGCCCCAGCATTTT.

V and J are TRBV19 and TRBJ2-6; possible D gene TRBD1, 5 bases. The CDR3 is made up of 15 amino acids. V lost 2 bases to trimming and J lost 2 bases, with 7 bases between them. From germline, CDR1 is LNHDA and CDR2 SQIVND (reference sequence). The DNA of the CDR3 is TGTGCCAGTAGTATAAGGGGTGCTGGGGCCAACGTCCTGACTTTC. The encoded protein is CASSIRGAGANVLTF.

V usage is TRBV6-5 and J usage is TRBJ1-1; D not certain. CDR3 length equals 13 residues. CDR1 and CDR2 (germline): MNHEY, SVGAGI. Trimming took off 1 base at V and 7 bases at J, with 10 bases between the two ends. CDR3 residues: CASSYFDGREAFF. CDR3 DNA: TGTGCCAGCAGTTACTTCGACGGACGTGAAGCTTTCTTT.

The CDR3 sequence: CASSLEARSWGYTF. CDR3 DNA: TGTGCCAGCAGCTTAGAGGCCAGGTCGTGGGGCTACACCTTC. The chain links TRBV7-9 to TRBJ1-2, with D uncertain. Germline V gives CDR1 SEHNR, CDR2 FQNEAQ (reference sequence). The CDR3 contains 14 residues. Trimming took 1 base from V and 8 from J, leaving 14 bases between them.

This clone was seen just once. The chain links TRBV10-3 to TRBJ2-7; D call uncertain. Per the germline V gene, CDR1 is ENHRY and CDR2 is SYGVKD. The CDR3 totals 11 residues. V lost 5 bases and J 0 bases, leaving 2 bases between the germline ends. The CDR3 DNA sequence: TGTGCCATCAGTCACTCCTACGAGCAGTACTTC. Translated, it gives CAISHSYEQYF.